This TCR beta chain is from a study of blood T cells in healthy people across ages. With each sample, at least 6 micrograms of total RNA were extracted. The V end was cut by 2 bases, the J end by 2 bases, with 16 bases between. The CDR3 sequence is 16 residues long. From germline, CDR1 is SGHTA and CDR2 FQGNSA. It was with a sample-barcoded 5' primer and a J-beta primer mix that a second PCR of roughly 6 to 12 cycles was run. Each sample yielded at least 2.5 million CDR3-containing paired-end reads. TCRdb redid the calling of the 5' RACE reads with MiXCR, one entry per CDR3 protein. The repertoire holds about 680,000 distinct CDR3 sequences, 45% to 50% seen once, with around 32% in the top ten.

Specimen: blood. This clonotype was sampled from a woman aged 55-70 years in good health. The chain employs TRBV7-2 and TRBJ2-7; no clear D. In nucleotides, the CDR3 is TGTGCCAGCAGCTTAAAGTGGGGTGCCCAGACCTACGAGCAGTACTTC. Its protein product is CASSLKWGAQTYEQYF.